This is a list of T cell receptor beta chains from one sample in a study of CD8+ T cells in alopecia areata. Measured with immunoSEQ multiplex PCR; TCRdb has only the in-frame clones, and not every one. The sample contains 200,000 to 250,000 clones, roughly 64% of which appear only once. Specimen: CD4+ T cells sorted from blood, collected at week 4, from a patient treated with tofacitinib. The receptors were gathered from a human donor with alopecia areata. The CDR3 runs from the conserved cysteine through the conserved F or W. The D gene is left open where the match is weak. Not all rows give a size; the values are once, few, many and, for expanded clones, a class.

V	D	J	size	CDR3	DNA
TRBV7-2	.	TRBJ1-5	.	CASSFKEHQPQHF	TGTGCCAGCAGCTTCAAGGAGCATCAGCCCCAGCATTTT
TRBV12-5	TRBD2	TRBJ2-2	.	CASGLGGTINTGELFF	TGTGCTAGTGGTTTGGGCGGGACTATCAACACCGGGGAGCTGTTTTTT
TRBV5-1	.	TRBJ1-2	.	CASSLFIPVDGYTF	TGCGCCAGCAGCTTGTTCATCCCCGTGGATGGCTACACCTTC
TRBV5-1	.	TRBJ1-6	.	CASSFGQGNSPLHF	TGCGCCAGCAGCTTTGGGCAAGGGAATTCACCCCTCCACTTT
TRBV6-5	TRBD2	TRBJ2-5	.	CASSYSRGGWETQYF	TGTGCCAGCAGTTACTCCCGGGGGGGCTGGGAGACCCAGTACTTC
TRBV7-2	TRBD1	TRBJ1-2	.	CASSLNGQGYGYTF	TGTGCCAGCAGCTTAAATGGACAGGGGTATGGCTACACCTTC
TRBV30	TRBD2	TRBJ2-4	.	CAWSSLGGNIQYF	TGTGCCTGGAGTTCGCTCGGGGGGAACATTCAGTACTTC
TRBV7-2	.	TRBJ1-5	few	CASSLVGYGQPQHF	TGTGCCAGCAGCTTAGTAGGGTACGGTCAGCCCCAGCATTTT
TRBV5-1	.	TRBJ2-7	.	CASSLAGVNEQYF	TGCGCCAGCAGCTTGGCAGGGGTCAACGAGCAGTACTTC
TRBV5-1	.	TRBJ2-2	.	CASSLGANTGELFF	TGCGCCAGCAGCTTGGGGGCGAACACCGGGGAGCTGTTTTTT
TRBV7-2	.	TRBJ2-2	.	CAGGGRVNTGELFF	TGTGCCGGGGGAGGCAGGGTGAACACCGGGGAGCTGTTTTTT
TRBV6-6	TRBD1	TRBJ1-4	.	CASSYGQGGGEKLFF	TGTGCCAGCAGTTACGGACAGGGGGGAGGTGAAAAACTGTTTTTT
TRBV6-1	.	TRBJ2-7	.	CASREGVPYEQYF	TGTGCCAGCAGGGAGGGAGTACCTTACGAGCAGTACTTC
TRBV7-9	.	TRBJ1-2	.	CASSVGGEYGYTF	TGTGCCAGCAGCGTGGGGGGTGAATATGGCTACACCTTC
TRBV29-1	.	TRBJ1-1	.	CSAAVQGNTEAFF	TGCAGCGCCGCTGTTCAGGGAAACACTGAAGCTTTCTTT
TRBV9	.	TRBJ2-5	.	CASSVASRGAQETQYF	TGTGCCAGCAGCGTAGCCTCGCGGGGCGCCCAAGAGACCCAGTACTTC
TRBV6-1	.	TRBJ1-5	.	CASSVGEPQHF	TGTGCCAGCAGTGTAGGGGAGCCCCAGCATTTT
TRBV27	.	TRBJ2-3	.	CASNGGRSDTQYF	TGTGCCAGCAACGGCGGCCGTTCAGATACGCAGTATTTT
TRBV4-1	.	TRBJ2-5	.	CASSPDRTSRETQYF	TGCGCCAGCAGTCCTGACAGGACCTCCCGGGAGACCCAGTACTTC
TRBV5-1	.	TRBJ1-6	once	CASSLEGPGYSGNSPLHF	TGCGCCAGCAGCTTGGAGGGACCCGGGTATTCGGGGAATTCACCCCTCCACTTT
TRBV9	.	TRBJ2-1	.	CASSVVGEPYNEQFF	TGTGCCAGCAGCGTAGTTGGAGAACCCTACAATGAGCAGTTCTTC
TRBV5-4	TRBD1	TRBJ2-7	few	CASSLDRGNYEQYF	TGTGCCAGCAGCCTTGACAGGGGGAACTACGAGCAGTACTTC
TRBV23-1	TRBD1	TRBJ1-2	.	CASLGGSNYGYTF	TGCGCCAGCCTAGGGGGCTCTAACTATGGCTACACCTTC
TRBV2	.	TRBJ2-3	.	CASLPTTSMADTQYF	TGTGCCAGCCTCCCAACCACTAGCATGGCAGATACGCAGTATTTT
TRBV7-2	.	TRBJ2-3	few	CASSGYITDTQYF	TGTGCCAGCAGCGGGTATATAACAGATACGCAGTATTTT
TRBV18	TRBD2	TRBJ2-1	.	CASSPPSGGNEQFF	TGTGCCAGCTCACCACCCAGCGGGGGGAATGAGCAGTTCTTC
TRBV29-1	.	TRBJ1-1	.	CSVKNLGSSNTEAFF	TGCAGCGTGAAGAACTTAGGGTCCTCCAACACTGAAGCTTTCTTT
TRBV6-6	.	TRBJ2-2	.	CASSETGVYTGELFF	TGTGCCAGCAGTGAGACTGGGGTATACACCGGGGAGCTGTTTTTT
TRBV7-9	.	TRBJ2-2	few	CASSRYRDNTGELFF	TGTGCCAGCAGCAGATACCGGGACAATACCGGGGAGCTGTTTTTT
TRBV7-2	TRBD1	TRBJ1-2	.	CASSFVQGIDGYTF	TGTGCCAGCAGCTTTGTACAGGGGATAGATGGCTACACCTTC
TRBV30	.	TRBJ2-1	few	CAWSVGEYNEQFF	TGTGCCTGGAGTGTCGGCGAATACAATGAGCAGTTCTTC
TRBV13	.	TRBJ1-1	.	CASSFRTASNTEAFF	TGTGCCAGCAGCTTCCGGACAGCTTCGAACACTGAAGCTTTCTTT
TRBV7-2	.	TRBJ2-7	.	CASSLIVAGTYEQYF	TGTGCCAGCAGCTTAATCGTCGCCGGAACCTACGAGCAGTACTTC
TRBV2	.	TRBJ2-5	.	CASALETQYF	TGTGCCAGCGCTCTGGAGACCCAGTACTTC
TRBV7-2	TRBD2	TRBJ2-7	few	CASSLLAGVSYEQYF	TGTGCCAGCAGCCTACTAGCGGGGGTTTCCTACGAGCAGTACTTC
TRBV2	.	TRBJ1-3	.	CASKWREGGNTIYF	TGTGCCAGCAAATGGCGTGAAGGTGGAAACACCATATATTTT
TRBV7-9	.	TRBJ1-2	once	CASSLEVSYGYTF	TGTGCCAGCAGCTTAGAGGTGTCGTATGGCTACACCTTC
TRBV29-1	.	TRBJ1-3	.	CSSRAGNTIYF	TGCAGCTCGCGGGCTGGAAACACCATATATTTT
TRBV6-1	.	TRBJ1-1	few	CASSPTGFAEAFF	TGTGCCAGCAGCCCGACAGGCTTCGCCGAAGCTTTCTTT
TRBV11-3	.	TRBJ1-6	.	CASSSNGNSPLHF	TGTGCCAGCAGCTCGAACGGGAATTCACCCCTCCACTTT
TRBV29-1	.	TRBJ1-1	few	CSPRRERQAFF	TGCAGCCCCCGGAGGGAACGACAAGCTTTCTTT